These 25 T cell receptor beta chains came from one sample sequenced in a study of blood T cell repertoires in COVID-19. Data came from immunoSEQ multiplex PCR; TCRdb stores just in-frame clones and leaves some out. The table records about 200,000 clones, 94% of them present only once. Sequencing was carried out using peripheral blood. Receptor source: a man aged 30-40 years with COVID-19, enrolled during active disease.

The CDR3 coding sequence is TGCGCCAGCAGCTTGGTGGACAGGGGAGAAAAACTGTTTTTT. Translating gives CASSLVDRGEKLFF. The rearrangement uses TRBV5-1 and TRBJ1-4; 9 bases are a match to TRBD1. The CDR3 has 14 residues. Germline lookup yields CDR1 SGHRS and CDR2 YFSETQ. V lost 0 bases and J lost 8; bases outside the gene matches: 2.

The V gene is TRBV18, the J gene TRBJ1-2, with D possibly TRBD1 on 6 matching bases. Trimming cost V 1 base and J 8 bases, with 17 bases left between them. CDR3 length equals 15 residues. The germline CDR1 and CDR2 sequences are KGHSH and LQKENI. The CDR3 loop is CASSPLRTETHGYTF. The CDR3 coding sequence is TGTGCCAGCTCACCACTCCGGACAGAAACCCACGGCTACACCTTC.

This clone appeared a single time. The chain joins TRBV23-1 to TRBJ1-1; 9 positions match TRBD1. TRBV23-1 is sorted into the ORF group, with uncertain function. The V and J ends lost 7 bases and 0 bases, in that order; junction bases with no gene match: 9. The CDR3 is made up of 16 amino acids. CDR3 region: CASKYLRDRVNTEAFF. The CDR3 region has the DNA TGCGCCAGCAAATACCTTAGGGACAGGGTGAACACTGAAGCTTTCTTT.

This sequence joins TRBV5-5 and TRBJ1-1; perhaps TRBD1 as D (5 bases). Trimming removed 4 bases at V and 6 bases at J, with 16 bases between. CDR1 and CDR2 from the germline V gene are SGHKS and YYEKEE (reference sequence). The CDR3 totals 14 residues. CDR3 sequence: CASSSTGGGSEAFF. The CDR3 DNA reads as TGTGCCAGCAGCAGCACGGGGGGTGGGTCTGAAGCTTTCTTT.

This chain connects TRBV11-2 to TRBJ1-2, with TRBD1 matching 7 bases. V gave up 5 bases and J gave up 3 bases; unmatched junction bases: 6. The CDR3 spans 14 residues. Germline-derived CDR1 and CDR2 are SGHAT and FQNNGV. CDR3 sequence (DNA): TGTGCCAGCAGCGCCCACGGGACAGACTATGGCTACACCTTC. Its translation is CASSAHGTDYGYTF.

The CDR3 nucleotides are TGCGCCAGCAGCTTGGGCGAAACTTTCAATGAGCAGTTCTTC. This translates into CASSLGETFNEQFF. The chain recombines TRBV5-1 with TRBJ2-1; no firm D call. CDR1 is SGHRS and CDR2 is YFSETQ in the germline V gene. The V end was cut by 0 bases, the J end by 6 bases, with 10 bases between. The CDR3 has 14 amino acids.

V and J are TRBV15 and TRBJ1-2, with D possibly matching TRBD1 (6 bases). Germline CDR1 and CDR2: LNHNV and YYDKDF (reference sequence). V lost 6 bases, J lost 4 bases, and 15 bases lay in between. This CDR3 comprises 14 residues. As DNA, the CDR3 is TGTGCCACCAGAACTACAGGGTCCAGCTATGGCTACACCTTC. Translation gives CATRTTGSSYGYTF. Variable domain in full (rest from reference TRBV15 and TRBJ1-2): DAMVIQNPRYQVTQFGKPVTLSCSQTLNHNVMYWYQQKSSQAPKLLFHYYDKDFNNEADTPDNFQSRRPNTSFCFLDIRSPGLGDTAMYLCATRTTGSSYGYTFGSGTRLTVV.

V is TRBV30 and J is TRBJ1-1, with 8 bases lining up with TRBD1. Losses at the gene ends were 1 base for V and 5 bases for J; bases not matched to a gene: 9. This CDR3 spans 15 amino acids. Germline V gene data show CDR1 as GTSNPN and CDR2 as SVGIG (reference sequence). CDR3 nucleotides: TGTGCCTGGAGTGGAAACGACAGGGGCTGGACTGAAGCTTTCTTT. Translated: CAWSGNDRGWTEAFF.

The gene calls are TRBV25-1 and TRBJ1-6; 10 bases fit TRBD1. The length of the CDR3 is 15 residues. The V and J ends lost 3 bases and 8 bases, in that order; junction bases with no gene match: 4. Looked up from germline, CDR1 is MGHDK and CDR2 is SYGVNS. CDR3 in amino acids: CASSDTGTGDSPLHF. CDR3 nucleotides: TGTGCCAGCAGTGATACCGGGACAGGGGATTCACCCCTCCACTTT.

The chain combines TRBV4-1 with TRBJ1-5, with D uncertain. Germline V lookup: CDR1 MGHRA, CDR2 YSYEKL. This CDR3 region has 16 residues. The germline V and J ends were trimmed by 0 bases and 0 bases, with 9 bases remaining between them. CDR3 amino acids: CASSQDSGYSNQPQHF. In DNA form, the CDR3 reads TGCGCCAGCAGCCAAGATTCAGGATATAGCAATCAGCCCCAGCATTTT.

This clone was picked up one time. CDR3 amino acids: CASSLDMGGSYNSPLHF. The CDR3 DNA reads as TGTGCCAGCAGCTTGGATATGGGGGGATCCTATAATTCACCCCTCCACTTT. V gene TRBV5-6 combines with J gene TRBJ1-6, with D possibly TRBD1 on 5 matching bases. CDR3 size: 17 residues. V was cut by 0 bases and J by 1 base, with 11 bases left in between. Germline V gene sequence: CDR1 SGHDT, CDR2 YYEEEE.

This clone was recorded a few times. V gene TRBV7-3 combines with J gene TRBJ2-2; a possible D gene is TRBD1 (5 bases). The CDR3 has 13 residues. V shed 4 bases and J shed 4 bases, with 7 bases lying between them. CDR1 is SGHTA and CDR2 is FQGTGA in the germline V gene. The CDR3 nucleotides read TGTGCCAGCAGCTCAGGGCCCACCGGGGAGCTGTTTTTT. Translating it yields CASSSGPTGELFF.

This chain uses TRBV6-5 with TRBJ1-2; TRBD1 might be the D (6 bases). The CDR3 runs 13 residues. V lost 6 bases, J lost 3 bases, and 11 bases lay in between. Germline CDR1 reads MNHEY; CDR2 reads SVGAGI. This CDR3 reads CASSQGLDYGYTF. The CDR3 DNA follows: TGTGCCAGCAGCCAGGGGTTGGACTATGGCTACACCTTC.

The chain has TRBV5-1 and TRBJ2-7, with D unresolved. In germline, CDR1 is SGHRS, CDR2 YFSETQ. This CDR3 comprises 13 residues. Trimming left V 0 bases short and J 6 bases short, with 10 bases between. CDR3 amino acids: CASSLGLGAEQYF. CDR3 bases: TGCGCCAGCAGCTTGGGACTTGGAGCCGAGCAGTACTTC. Full variable domain (missing parts from reference TRBV5-1 and TRBJ2-7): KAGVTQTPRYLIKTRGQQVTLSCSPISGHRSVSWYQQTPGQGLQFLFEYFSETQRNKGNFPGRFSGRQFSNSRSEMNVSTLELGDSALYLCASSLGLGAEQYFGPGTRLTVT.

The V call is TRBV19, the J call TRBJ1-2; D is unresolved. Trimming pared 3 bases from V and 4 bases from J, leaving 15 bases between. CDR3 size: 15 residues. Germline V gene lookup returns CDR1 LNHDA and CDR2 SQIVND (reference sequence). CDR3 bases: TGTGCCAGTAGTATCGATGGCACACAGCCCTATGGCTACACCTTC. This encodes CASSIDGTQPYGYTF.

In this sample, this clone turned up once. V usage is TRBV27 and J usage is TRBJ1-2, with TRBD1 matching over 7 bases. Germline V gives CDR1 MNHEY, CDR2 SMNVEV (reference sequence). The CDR3 contains 14 residues. Trimming removed 6 bases from V and 2 bases from J; junction bases left unmatched: 6. The CDR3 DNA follows: TGTGCCAGCAGCCGAAGGGGACAGAACTATGGCTACACCTTC. Its protein is CASSRRGQNYGYTF.

The chain employs TRBV6-5 and TRBJ1-2; a weak D match, TRBD1 (5 bases). The germline gives CDR1 MNHEY, CDR2 SVGAGI. V was shortened by 5 bases and J by 4 bases, with 17 bases between the two germline ends. The CDR3 has 15 amino acids. The CDR3 protein is CASSPNSGHIYGYTF. CDR3 nucleotide sequence: TGTGCCAGCAGTCCAAATTCAGGACACATCTATGGCTACACCTTC.

This sequence joins TRBV2 and TRBJ2-1, with 8 bases aligning to TRBD1. The J segment lost 6 bases and the V segment lost 7 bases, leaving 2 bases of the junction unmatched. CDR1 and CDR2 (germline): SNHLY, FYNNEI. CDR3 length: 12 residues. The CDR3 sequence is CASTRGRNEQFF. CDR3 coding DNA: TGTGCCAGCACCAGGGGGCGCAATGAGCAGTTCTTC.

This clone was counted a few times. V gene TRBV7-9 combines with J gene TRBJ1-5; D gene ambiguous. There are 15 residues in the CDR3. The germline gives CDR1 SEHNR, CDR2 FQNEAQ (reference sequence). Trimming cost V 1 base and J 0 bases, with 7 bases left between them. The CDR3 region is CASSLGGPSNQPQHF. The CDR3 DNA follows: TGTGCCAGCAGCTTAGGTGGGCCTAGCAATCAGCCCCAGCATTTT.

V usage is TRBV25-1 and J usage is TRBJ2-3, with D uncertain. CDR1 and CDR2 (germline): MGHDK, SYGVNS. V was pared by 2 bases and J by 2 bases, with 11 bases between. CDR3 length: 15 residues. The DNA of the CDR3 is TGTGCCAGCAGTGAAGGTAACTCCAACACAGATACGCAGTATTTT. Amino acids: CASSEGNSNTDTQYF.

This chain joins TRBV6-5 and TRBJ2-3; D is unclear. Trimming removed 5 bases from V and 3 bases from J, with 6 bases in between. CDR1 is MNHEY, CDR2 SVGAGI, per germline. This CDR3 has 12 residues. CDR3 residues: CASSPRTDTQYF. CDR3 DNA: TGTGCCAGCAGTCCTCGGACAGATACGCAGTATTTT.

The chain couples TRBV7-9 to TRBJ2-3, with a possible D match to TRBD2 (7 bases). The CDR3 runs to 15 residues. Germline V CDR1 and CDR2: SEHNR, FQNEAQ (reference sequence). Trimming pared 5 bases from V and 1 base from J, leaving 13 bases between. The CDR3: CASSGRGAGTDTQYF. CDR3 bases: TGTGCCAGCAGCGGACGGGGGGCTGGCACAGATACGCAGTATTTT.

The CDR3 nucleotides read TGTGCCAGCAGCGTAGCGGGGGTACAAGAGACCCAGTACTTC. This encodes CASSVAGVQETQYF. The chain recombines TRBV9 with TRBJ2-5; maybe TRBD2 (6 bases). Trimming removed 0 bases at V and 2 bases at J, with 8 bases between. Germline V lookup: CDR1 SGDLS, CDR2 YYNGEE. This CDR3 is built from 14 residues.

This sequence joins TRBV5-1 and TRBJ2-5; D is possibly TRBD1 (6 bases). Looked up from germline, CDR1 is SGHRS and CDR2 is YFSETQ. V dropped 4 bases and J dropped 2 bases, with 18 bases sitting between them. This CDR3 spans 16 amino acids. CDR3 coding DNA: TGCGCCAGCAGCAAGGGAACGGGACAAAAACAAGAGACCCAGTACTTC. This sequence encodes CASSKGTGQKQETQYF.

The chain carries TRBV12-3 or TRBV12-4 and TRBJ1-1, with unresolved D. Trimming pared 6 bases from V and 8 bases from J, leaving 13 bases between. There are 12 residues in the CDR3. For the CDR3, the DNA is TGTGCCAGCAGCCTTGGCCTTGAAGAAGCTTTCTTT. Amino acid sequence: CASSLGLEEAFF.